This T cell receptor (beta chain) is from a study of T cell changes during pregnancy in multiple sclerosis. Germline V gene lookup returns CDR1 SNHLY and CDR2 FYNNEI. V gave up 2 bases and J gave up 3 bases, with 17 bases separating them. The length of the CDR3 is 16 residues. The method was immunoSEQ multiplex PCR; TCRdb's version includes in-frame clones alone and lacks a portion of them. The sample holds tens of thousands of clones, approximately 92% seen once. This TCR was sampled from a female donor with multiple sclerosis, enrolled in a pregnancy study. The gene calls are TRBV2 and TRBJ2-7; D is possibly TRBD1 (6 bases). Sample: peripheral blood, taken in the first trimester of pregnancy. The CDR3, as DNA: TGTGCCAGCAGTGAATCCAGGGGAGCAGGATTCTACGAGCAGTACTTC. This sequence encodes CASSESRGAGFYEQYF. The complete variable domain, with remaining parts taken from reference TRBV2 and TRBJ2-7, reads EPEVTQTPSHQVTQMGQEVILRCVPISNHLYFYWYRQILGQKVEFLVSFYNNEISEKSEIFDDQFSVERPDGSNFTLKIRSTKLEDSAMYFCASSESRGAGFYEQYFGPGTRLTVT.